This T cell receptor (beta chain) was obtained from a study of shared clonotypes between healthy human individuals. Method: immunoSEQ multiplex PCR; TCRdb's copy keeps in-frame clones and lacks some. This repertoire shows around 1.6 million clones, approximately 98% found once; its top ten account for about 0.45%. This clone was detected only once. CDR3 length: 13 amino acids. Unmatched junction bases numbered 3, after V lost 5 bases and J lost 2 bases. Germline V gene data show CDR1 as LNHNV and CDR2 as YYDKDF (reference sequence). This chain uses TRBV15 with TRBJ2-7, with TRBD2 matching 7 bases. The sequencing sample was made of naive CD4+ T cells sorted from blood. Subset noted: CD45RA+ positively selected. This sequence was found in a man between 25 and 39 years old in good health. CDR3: CATSPTSTYEQYF. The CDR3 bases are TGTGCCACCAGCCCGACTAGCACCTACGAGCAGTACTTC.